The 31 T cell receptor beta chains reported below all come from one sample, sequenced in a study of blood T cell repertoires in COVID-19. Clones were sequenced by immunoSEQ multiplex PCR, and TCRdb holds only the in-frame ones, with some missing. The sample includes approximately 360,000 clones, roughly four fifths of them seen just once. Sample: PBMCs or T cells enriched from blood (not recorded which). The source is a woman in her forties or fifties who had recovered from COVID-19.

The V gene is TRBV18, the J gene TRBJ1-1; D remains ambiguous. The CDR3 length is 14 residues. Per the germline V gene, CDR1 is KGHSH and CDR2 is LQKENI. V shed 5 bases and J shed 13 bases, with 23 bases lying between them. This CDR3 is CASSEVQASSRVFF. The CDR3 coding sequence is TGTGCCAGCTCAGAGGTCCAGGCCAGCTCGCGGGTTTTCTTT.

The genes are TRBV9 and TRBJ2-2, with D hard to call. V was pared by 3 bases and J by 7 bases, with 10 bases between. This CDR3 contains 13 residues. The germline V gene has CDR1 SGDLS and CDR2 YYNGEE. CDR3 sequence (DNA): TGTGCCAGCAGCGCGCCCTTACTCGGGGAGCTGTTTTTT. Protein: CASSAPLLGELFF.

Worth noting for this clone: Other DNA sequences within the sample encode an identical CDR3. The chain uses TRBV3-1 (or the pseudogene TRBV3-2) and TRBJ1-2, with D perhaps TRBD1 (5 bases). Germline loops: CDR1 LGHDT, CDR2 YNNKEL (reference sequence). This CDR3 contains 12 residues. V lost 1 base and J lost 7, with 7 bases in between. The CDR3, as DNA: TGTGCCAGCAGCCAAGCGGGGGTTGGCTACACCTTC. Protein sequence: CASSQAGVGYTF.

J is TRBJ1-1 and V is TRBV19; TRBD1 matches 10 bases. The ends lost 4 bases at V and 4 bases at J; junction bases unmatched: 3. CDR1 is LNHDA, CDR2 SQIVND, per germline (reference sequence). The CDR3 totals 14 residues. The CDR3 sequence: CASSKRTGGTEAFF. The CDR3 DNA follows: TGTGCCAGTAGTAAAAGGACAGGGGGCACTGAAGCTTTCTTT.

CDR3 sequence (DNA): TGTGCCACCAGTGATTTGCAGATTCGGCAGGGAAGTCTCACTGAAGCTTTCTTT. This encodes CATSDLQIRQGSLTEAFF. This rearrangement joins TRBV24-1 to TRBJ1-1, with D maybe TRBD1 (5 bases). V was clipped by 0 bases and J by 4 bases, with 20 bases between them. The germline gives CDR1 KGHDR, CDR2 SFDVKD. The CDR3 totals 18 residues.

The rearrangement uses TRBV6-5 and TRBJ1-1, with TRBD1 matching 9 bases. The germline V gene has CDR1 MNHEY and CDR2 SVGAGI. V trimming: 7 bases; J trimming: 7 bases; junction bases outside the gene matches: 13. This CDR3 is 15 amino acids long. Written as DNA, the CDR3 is TGTGCCAGCACCTTAGCGACAGGGGGAAAGGTTGAAGCTTTCTTT. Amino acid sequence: CASTLATGGKVEAFF.

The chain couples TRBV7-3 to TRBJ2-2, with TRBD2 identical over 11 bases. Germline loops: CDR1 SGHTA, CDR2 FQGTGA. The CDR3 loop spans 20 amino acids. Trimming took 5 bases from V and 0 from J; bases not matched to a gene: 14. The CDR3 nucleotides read TGTGCCAGCAGCCCTCTCCCAGGACTAGCGGGTTTCGCGAACACCGGGGAGCTGTTTTTT. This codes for CASSPLPGLAGFANTGELFF.

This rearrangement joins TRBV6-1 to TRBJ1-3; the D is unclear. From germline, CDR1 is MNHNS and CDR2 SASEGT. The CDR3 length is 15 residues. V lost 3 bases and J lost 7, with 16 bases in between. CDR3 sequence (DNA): TGTGCCAGCAGTGATACAGCGGAAGCCTATAACACCATATATTTT. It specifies CASSDTAEAYNTIYF.

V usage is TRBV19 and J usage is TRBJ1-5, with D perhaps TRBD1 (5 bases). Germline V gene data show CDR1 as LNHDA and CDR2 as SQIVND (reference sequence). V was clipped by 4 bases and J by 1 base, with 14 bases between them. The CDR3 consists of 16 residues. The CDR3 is CASSTGLGVSNQPQHF. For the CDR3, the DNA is TGTGCCAGTAGTACGGGTTTAGGGGTGAGCAATCAGCCCCAGCATTTT.

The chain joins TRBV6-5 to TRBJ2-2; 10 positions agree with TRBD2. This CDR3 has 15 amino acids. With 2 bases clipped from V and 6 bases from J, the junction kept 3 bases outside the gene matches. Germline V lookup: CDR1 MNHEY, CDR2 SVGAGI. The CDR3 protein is CASSYSGRAAGELFF. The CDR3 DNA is TGTGCCAGCAGTTACAGCGGGAGGGCCGCCGGGGAGCTGTTTTTT.

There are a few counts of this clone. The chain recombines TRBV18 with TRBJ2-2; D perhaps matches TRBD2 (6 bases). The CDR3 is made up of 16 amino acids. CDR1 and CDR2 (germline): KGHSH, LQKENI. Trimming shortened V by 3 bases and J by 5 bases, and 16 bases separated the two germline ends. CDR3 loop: CASSPRGGVGTGELFF. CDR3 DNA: TGTGCCAGCTCACCTCGTGGCGGGGTCGGGACCGGGGAGCTGTTTTTT.

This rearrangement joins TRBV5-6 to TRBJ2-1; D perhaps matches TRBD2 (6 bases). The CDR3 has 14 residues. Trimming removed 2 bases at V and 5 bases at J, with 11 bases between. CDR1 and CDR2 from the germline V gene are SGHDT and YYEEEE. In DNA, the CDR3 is TGTGCCAGCAGCTTTCGAGGCGGGGACAATGAGCAGTTCTTC. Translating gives CASSFRGGDNEQFF.

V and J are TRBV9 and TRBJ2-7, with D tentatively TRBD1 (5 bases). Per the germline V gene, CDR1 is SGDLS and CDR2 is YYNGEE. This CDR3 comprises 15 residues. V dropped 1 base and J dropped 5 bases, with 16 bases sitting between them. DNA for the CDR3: TGTGCCAGCAGCGTACAGACAGCCGGAGTGAACGAGCAGTACTTC. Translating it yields CASSVQTAGVNEQYF.

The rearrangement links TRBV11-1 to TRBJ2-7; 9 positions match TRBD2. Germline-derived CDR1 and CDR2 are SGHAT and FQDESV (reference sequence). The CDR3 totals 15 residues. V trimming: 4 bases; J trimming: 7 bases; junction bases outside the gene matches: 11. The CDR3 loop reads CASSSLAGPLQEQYF. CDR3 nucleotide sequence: TGTGCCAGCAGCTCCCTAGCGGGGCCCCTCCAGGAGCAGTACTTC.

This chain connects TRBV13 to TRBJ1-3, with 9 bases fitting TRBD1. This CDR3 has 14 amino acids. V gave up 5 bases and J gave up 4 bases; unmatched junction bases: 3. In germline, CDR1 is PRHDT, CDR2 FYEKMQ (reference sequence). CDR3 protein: CASSATGGGNTIYF. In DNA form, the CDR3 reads TGTGCCAGCAGCGCGACAGGGGGAGGAAACACCATATATTTT.

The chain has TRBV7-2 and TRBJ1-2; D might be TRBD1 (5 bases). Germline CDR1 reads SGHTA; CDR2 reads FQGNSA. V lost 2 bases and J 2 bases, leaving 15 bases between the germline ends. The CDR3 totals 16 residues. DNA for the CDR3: TGTGCCAGCAGCTTACAAGCGGCGGGACGGAACTATGGCTACACCTTC. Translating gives CASSLQAAGRNYGYTF.

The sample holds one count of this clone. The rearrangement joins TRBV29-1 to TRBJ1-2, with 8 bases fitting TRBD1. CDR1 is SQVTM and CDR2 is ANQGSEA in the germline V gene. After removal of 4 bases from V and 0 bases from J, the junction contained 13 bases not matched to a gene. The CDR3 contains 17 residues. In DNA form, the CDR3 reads TGCAGCGTTGTGGTCTCCGGGACAGGTTCTACTAACTATGGCTACACCTTC. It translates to CSVVVSGTGSTNYGYTF.

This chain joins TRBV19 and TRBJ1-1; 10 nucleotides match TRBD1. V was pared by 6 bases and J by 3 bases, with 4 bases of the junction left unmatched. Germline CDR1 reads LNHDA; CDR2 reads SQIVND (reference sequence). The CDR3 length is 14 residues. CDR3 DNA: TGTGCCAGTAGGGACAGGGGGATGGACACTGAAGCTTTCTTT. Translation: CASRDRGMDTEAFF.

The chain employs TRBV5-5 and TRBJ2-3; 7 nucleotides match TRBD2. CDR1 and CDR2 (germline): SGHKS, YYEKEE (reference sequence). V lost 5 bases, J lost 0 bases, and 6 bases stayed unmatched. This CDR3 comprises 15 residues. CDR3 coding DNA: TGTGCCAGCAGGCGGTGGGGACTAAGCACAGATACGCAGTATTTT. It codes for CASRRWGLSTDTQYF.

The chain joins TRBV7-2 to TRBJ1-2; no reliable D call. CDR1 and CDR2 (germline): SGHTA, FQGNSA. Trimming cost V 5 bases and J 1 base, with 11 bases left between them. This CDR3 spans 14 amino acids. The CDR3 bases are TGTGCCAGCAGCCCCCACTCGGGTAACTATGGCTACACCTTC. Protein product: CASSPHSGNYGYTF.

CDR3 in amino acids: CAWSGNRGALEAFF. For the CDR3, the DNA is TGTGCCTGGAGTGGAAACAGGGGCGCCTTGGAAGCTTTCTTT. This sequence joins TRBV30 and TRBJ1-1; 7 nucleotides align to TRBD1. After removal of 1 base from V and 8 bases from J, the junction contained 10 bases not matched to a gene. The CDR3 is 14 amino acids. CDR1 is GTSNPN, CDR2 SVGIG, per germline (reference sequence).

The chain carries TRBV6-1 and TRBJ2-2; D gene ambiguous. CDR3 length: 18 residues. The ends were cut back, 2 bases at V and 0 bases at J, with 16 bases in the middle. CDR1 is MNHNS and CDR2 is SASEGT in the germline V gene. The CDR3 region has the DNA TGTGCCAGCAGTGAATCTGGCGGTTCGGCAGCGAACACCGGGGAGCTGTTTTTT. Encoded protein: CASSESGGSAANTGELFF.

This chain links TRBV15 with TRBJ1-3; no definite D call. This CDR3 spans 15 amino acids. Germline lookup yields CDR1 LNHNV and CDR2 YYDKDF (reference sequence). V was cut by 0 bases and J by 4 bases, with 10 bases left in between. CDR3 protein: CATSRDRGLGNTIYF. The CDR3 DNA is TGTGCCACCAGCAGAGATCGAGGGTTAGGAAACACCATATATTTT.

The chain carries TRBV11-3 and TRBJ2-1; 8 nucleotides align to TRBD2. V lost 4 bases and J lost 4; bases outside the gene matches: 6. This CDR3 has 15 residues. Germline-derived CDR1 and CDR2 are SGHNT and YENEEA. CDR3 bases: TGTGCCAGCAGCTGGAGCGGGGGACTGTACAATGAGCAGTTCTTC. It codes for CASSWSGGLYNEQFF.

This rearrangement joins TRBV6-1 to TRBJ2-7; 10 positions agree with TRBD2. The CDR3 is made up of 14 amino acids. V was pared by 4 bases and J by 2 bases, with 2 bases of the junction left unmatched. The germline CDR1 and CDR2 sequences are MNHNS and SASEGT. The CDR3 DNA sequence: TGTGCCAGCAGTGGAGCGGGGGGGACCTACGAGCAGTACTTC. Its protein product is CASSGAGGTYEQYF.

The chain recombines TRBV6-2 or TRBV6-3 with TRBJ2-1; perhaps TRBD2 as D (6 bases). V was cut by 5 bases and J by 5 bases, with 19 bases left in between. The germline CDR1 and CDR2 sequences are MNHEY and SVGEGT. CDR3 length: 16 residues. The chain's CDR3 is CASSALAGKRDNEQFF. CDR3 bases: TGTGCCAGCAGTGCCTTGGCGGGGAAGAGAGACAATGAGCAGTTCTTC.

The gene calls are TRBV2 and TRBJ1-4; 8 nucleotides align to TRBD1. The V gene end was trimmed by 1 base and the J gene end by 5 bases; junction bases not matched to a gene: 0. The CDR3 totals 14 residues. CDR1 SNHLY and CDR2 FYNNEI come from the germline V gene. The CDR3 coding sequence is TGTGCCAGCAGTGAAGGGACAGGGAATGAAAAACTGTTTTTT. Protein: CASSEGTGNEKLFF.

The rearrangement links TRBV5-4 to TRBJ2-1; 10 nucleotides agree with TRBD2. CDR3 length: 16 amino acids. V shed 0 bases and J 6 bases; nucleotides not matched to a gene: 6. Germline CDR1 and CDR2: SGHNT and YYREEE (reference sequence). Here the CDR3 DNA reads TGTGCCAGCAGCTTGGCCAGAGCGGGGGGGATCAATGAGCAGTTCTTC. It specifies CASSLARAGGINEQFF.

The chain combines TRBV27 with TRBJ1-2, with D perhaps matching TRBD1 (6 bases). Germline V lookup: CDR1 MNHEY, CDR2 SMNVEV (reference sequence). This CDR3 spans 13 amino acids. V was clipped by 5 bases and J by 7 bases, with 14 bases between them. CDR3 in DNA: TGTGCCAGCAGTCTCCAGACAGGATCTGGCTACACCTTC. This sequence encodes CASSLQTGSGYTF.

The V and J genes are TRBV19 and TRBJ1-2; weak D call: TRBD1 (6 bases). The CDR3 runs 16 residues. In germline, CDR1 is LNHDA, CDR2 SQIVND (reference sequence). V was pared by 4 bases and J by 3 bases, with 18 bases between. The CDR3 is CASSRDTGHRDYGYTF. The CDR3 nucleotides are TGTGCCAGTAGTAGAGATACGGGACATAGGGACTATGGCTACACCTTC.

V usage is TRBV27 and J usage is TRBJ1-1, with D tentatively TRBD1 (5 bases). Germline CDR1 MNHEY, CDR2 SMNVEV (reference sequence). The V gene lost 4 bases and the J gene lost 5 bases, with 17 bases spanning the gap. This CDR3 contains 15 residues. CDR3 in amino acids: CASSSDLTVKTEAFF. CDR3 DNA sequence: TGTGCCAGCAGTTCAGATCTGACAGTAAAGACTGAAGCTTTCTTT.